This T cell receptor beta chain was documented in a study of blood T cell repertoires in COVID-19. Whole-study context: T cells, B-cell-depleted T cells, or PBMCs provided the cDNA or gDNA that served as material.

Germline CDR1 is MNHNY and CDR2 is SVGAGI (reference sequence). V trimming: 4 bases; J trimming: 6 bases; junction bases outside the gene matches: 11. There are 15 residues in the CDR3. As handled by the study authors: Amplified reference gene primers provided the basis for estimating nucleated cell counts. Only in-frame clones appear in the TCRdb table, and some are missing; sequencing was by immunoSEQ multiplex PCR. Clonal size and the V and J genes are those of that table, whereas D and trimming came from the DNA. This sample yields 30,000 to 40,000 clones, of which 85% to 90% are seen a single time; roughly 13% belongs to the top ten.

Source material: peripheral blood. The chain has TRBV6-6 and TRBJ1-2, with TRBD1 identical over 7 bases. This receptor was taken from a man between 65 and 85 years old with active COVID-19. Here the CDR3 DNA reads TGTGCCAGCAGTTCAACCCGACAGGGAACACATGGCTACACCTTC. It yields the protein CASSSTRQGTHGYTF.